This record concerns one T cell receptor (beta chain) sequence. Its antigen is undetermined. CDR1 LNHDA and CDR2 SQIVND come from the germline V gene (reference sequence). CDR3 length: 13 residues. TCRdb's copy holds only in-frame clones and misses some; the assay was immunoSEQ multiplex PCR. Of about 32,000 clones listed, about 91% are singletons. The sample is drawn from a study of T cells after posttransplantation cyclophosphamide. The naive gate required viable CD3+CD4+ or CD3+CD8+ cells with CCR7+CD45RA+CD45RO-CD95-CD27+CD28+ phenotype. On the day of bone marrow donation, the related graft donor provided peripheral blood. Overall study findings and caveats: Later post-transplant blood repertoires were often dominated by donor CD8+ memory clones.

The TCR comes from a man between 25 and 39 years old in good health and a related stem cell transplant donor. The V gene is TRBV19, the J gene TRBJ1-6; maybe TRBD1 (6 bases). The sequenced material came from naive CD4+ T cells sorted from blood. CDR3 DNA sequence: TGTGCTTCGCGGGGGGCAGAGGTTTCACCCCTCCACTTT. Its translation: CASRGAEVSPLHF.